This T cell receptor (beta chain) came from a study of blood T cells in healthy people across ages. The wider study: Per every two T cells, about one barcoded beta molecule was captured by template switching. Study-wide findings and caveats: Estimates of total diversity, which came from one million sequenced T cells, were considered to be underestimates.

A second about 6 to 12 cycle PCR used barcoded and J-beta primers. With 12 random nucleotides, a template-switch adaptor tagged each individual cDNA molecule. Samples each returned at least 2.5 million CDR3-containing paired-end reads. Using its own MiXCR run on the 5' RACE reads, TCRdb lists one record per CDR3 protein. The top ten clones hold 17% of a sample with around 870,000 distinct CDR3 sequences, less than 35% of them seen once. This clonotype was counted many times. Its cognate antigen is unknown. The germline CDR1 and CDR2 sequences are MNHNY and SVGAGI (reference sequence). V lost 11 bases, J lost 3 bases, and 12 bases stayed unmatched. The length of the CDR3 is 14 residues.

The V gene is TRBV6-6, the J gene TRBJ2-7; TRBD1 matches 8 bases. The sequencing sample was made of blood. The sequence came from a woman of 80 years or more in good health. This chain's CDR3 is CAGGFWDRCYEQYF. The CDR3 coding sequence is TGTGCCGGGGGGTTTTGGGACAGGTGCTACGAGCAGTACTTC.